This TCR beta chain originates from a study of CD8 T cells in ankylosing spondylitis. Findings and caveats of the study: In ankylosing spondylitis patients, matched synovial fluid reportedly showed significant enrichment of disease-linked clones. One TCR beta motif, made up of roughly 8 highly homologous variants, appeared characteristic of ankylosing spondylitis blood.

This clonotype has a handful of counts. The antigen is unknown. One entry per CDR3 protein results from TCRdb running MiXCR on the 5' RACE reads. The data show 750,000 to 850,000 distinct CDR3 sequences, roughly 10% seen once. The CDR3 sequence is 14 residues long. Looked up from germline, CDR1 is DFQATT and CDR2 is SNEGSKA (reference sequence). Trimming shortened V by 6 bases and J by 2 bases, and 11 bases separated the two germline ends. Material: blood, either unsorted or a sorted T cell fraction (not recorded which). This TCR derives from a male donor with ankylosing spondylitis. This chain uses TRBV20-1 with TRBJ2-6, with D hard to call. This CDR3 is CSATGVAGANVLTF. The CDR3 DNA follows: TGCAGTGCGACCGGTGTAGCTGGGGCCAACGTCCTGACTTTC.